Listed below are T cell receptor beta chains from one sample, sequenced in a study of vaccination effects on CD4 cells after COVID-19. Which antigens these TCRs recognize remains unknown. Assay used: immunoSEQ multiplex PCR; TCRdb lists only in-frame clones, some missing. The data contain around 49,000 clones, around 70% of them singletons. Sequencing was performed on CD4+ T cells from PBMCs cultured without peptide, taken after COVID-19 vaccination. The receptors were gathered from a human donor who received a COVID-19 vaccine. CDR3s include the opening cysteine and the closing phenylalanine or tryptophan. The order of the fields is clone size, V gene, D gene, J gene, CDR3 protein, CDR3 DNA. D genes are given only for firm matches. Where a row states a size, it is once, few, many or the class of an expanded clone; other rows omit it.

clone_size: once
v_call: TRBV7-9
d_call: -
j_call: TRBJ1-2
cdr3_aa: CASSLDSNYGYTF
cdr3_nt: TGTGCCAGCAGCCTCGACAGTAACTATGGCTACACCTTC

clone_size: -
v_call: TRBV18
d_call: -
j_call: TRBJ2-7
cdr3_aa: CASSPTDLSYEQYF
cdr3_nt: TGTGCCAGCTCACCGACAGACCTATCCTACGAGCAGTACTTC

clone_size: -
v_call: TRBV29-1
d_call: TRBD1
j_call: TRBJ2-7
cdr3_aa: CSVGTGVHEQYF
cdr3_nt: TGCAGCGTCGGGACAGGGGTCCACGAGCAGTACTTC

clone_size: -
v_call: TRBV5-1
d_call: TRBD1
j_call: TRBJ1-4
cdr3_aa: CASSFGDLILRDRNEKLFF
cdr3_nt: TGCGCCAGCAGCTTCGGTGACCTAATCCTCCGGGACAGGAATGAAAAACTGTTTTTT

clone_size: -
v_call: TRBV5-8
d_call: TRBD1
j_call: TRBJ2-7
cdr3_aa: CASSLGTGGGEQYF
cdr3_nt: TGTGCCAGCAGCTTGGGGACAGGGGGCGGCGAGCAGTACTTC

clone_size: -
v_call: TRBV10-2
d_call: TRBD1
j_call: TRBJ1-1
cdr3_aa: CASSDRQGRSEAFF
cdr3_nt: TGCGCCAGCAGTGATCGACAGGGGAGATCTGAAGCTTTCTTT

clone_size: -
v_call: TRBV5-1
d_call: -
j_call: TRBJ1-1
cdr3_aa: CASSLLQGGVNTEAFF
cdr3_nt: TGCGCCAGCAGCTTGTTGCAGGGCGGGGTGAACACTGAAGCTTTCTTT

clone_size: -
v_call: TRBV4-1
d_call: -
j_call: TRBJ2-3
cdr3_aa: CASSQAQLSTDTQYF
cdr3_nt: TGCGCCAGCAGCCAAGCCCAACTAAGCACAGATACGCAGTATTTT

clone_size: -
v_call: TRBV25-1
d_call: -
j_call: TRBJ2-7
cdr3_aa: CASSDSQGSYEQYF
cdr3_nt: TGTGCCAGCAGTGATAGTCAGGGGTCCTACGAGCAGTACTTC

clone_size: -
v_call: TRBV5-1
d_call: -
j_call: TRBJ2-2
cdr3_aa: CASSIRHGGENTGELFF
cdr3_nt: TGCGCCAGCAGCATCCGTCACGGGGGCGAGAACACCGGGGAGCTGTTTTTT

clone_size: -
v_call: TRBV6-5
d_call: TRBD2
j_call: TRBJ2-1
cdr3_aa: CASGGGTRVNEQFF
cdr3_nt: TGTGCCAGCGGAGGGGGGACTAGGGTCAATGAGCAGTTCTTC

clone_size: -
v_call: TRBV14
d_call: TRBD1
j_call: TRBJ1-3
cdr3_aa: CASSQFTGVLSGNTIYF
cdr3_nt: TGTGCCAGCAGCCAGTTTACAGGGGTCCTCTCTGGAAACACCATATATTTT

clone_size: -
v_call: TRBV4-1
d_call: TRBD1
j_call: TRBJ1-5
cdr3_aa: CASSQGDRGDSNQPQHF
cdr3_nt: TGCGCCAGCAGCCAAGGGGACAGGGGTGATAGCAATCAGCCCCAGCATTTT

clone_size: -
v_call: TRBV6-5
d_call: -
j_call: TRBJ1-2
cdr3_aa: CASSQEQAFYGYTF
cdr3_nt: TGTGCCAGCAGCCAGGAACAGGCGTTCTATGGCTACACCTTC

clone_size: -
v_call: TRBV14
d_call: -
j_call: TRBJ1-6
cdr3_aa: CASSQESVNSPLHF
cdr3_nt: TGTGCCAGCAGCCAAGAAAGTGTAAATTCACCCCTCCACTTT

clone_size: -
v_call: TRBV18
d_call: TRBD1
j_call: TRBJ1-5
cdr3_aa: CASSPGQTNQPQHF
cdr3_nt: TGTGCCAGCTCACCGGGACAGACGAATCAGCCCCAGCATTTT

clone_size: few
v_call: TRBV4-2
d_call: -
j_call: TRBJ1-6
cdr3_aa: CASSQTLSSYNSPLHF
cdr3_nt: TGTGCCAGCAGCCAGACCCTGAGCTCCTATAATTCACCCCTCCACTTT

clone_size: -
v_call: TRBV4-1
d_call: TRBD1
j_call: TRBJ2-5
cdr3_aa: CASSHPVDRGQETQYF
cdr3_nt: TGCGCCAGCAGCCACCCGGTGGACAGGGGGCAAGAGACCCAGTACTTC

clone_size: -
v_call: TRBV5-6
d_call: -
j_call: TRBJ2-3
cdr3_aa: CASSFVGVLTDTQYF
cdr3_nt: TGTGCCAGCAGCTTTGTGGGGGTTCTTACAGATACGCAGTATTTT

clone_size: -
v_call: TRBV6-5
d_call: -
j_call: TRBJ2-7
cdr3_aa: CASSTGHAYEQYF
cdr3_nt: TGTGCCAGCAGTACTGGACACGCCTACGAGCAGTACTTC

clone_size: -
v_call: TRBV9
d_call: -
j_call: TRBJ2-5
cdr3_aa: CASSSVQGRVETQYF
cdr3_nt: TGTGCCAGCAGCTCAGTCCAGGGCAGGGTAGAGACCCAGTACTTC

clone_size: few
v_call: TRBV6-4
d_call: TRBD2
j_call: TRBJ2-1
cdr3_aa: CASSDGLAGGNEQFF
cdr3_nt: TGTGCCAGCAGTGACGGACTAGCGGGCGGCAATGAGCAGTTCTTC

clone_size: -
v_call: TRBV25-1
d_call: -
j_call: TRBJ1-2
cdr3_aa: CASSAFRGGGYGYTF
cdr3_nt: TGTGCCAGCAGTGCGTTTAGGGGGGGCGGCTATGGCTACACCTTC

clone_size: few
v_call: TRBV3-1/TRBV3-2
d_call: TRBD2
j_call: TRBJ2-1
cdr3_aa: CASSQSGGSSYNEQFF
cdr3_nt: TGTGCCAGCAGCCAATCCGGGGGGAGCTCCTACAATGAGCAGTTCTTC

clone_size: -
v_call: TRBV6-1
d_call: TRBD2
j_call: TRBJ2-1
cdr3_aa: CASSDLKAGGLYEQFF
cdr3_nt: TGTGCCAGCAGTGACTTAAAAGCGGGAGGCCTGTATGAGCAGTTCTTC

clone_size: -
v_call: TRBV3-1/TRBV3-2
d_call: TRBD2
j_call: TRBJ2-7
cdr3_aa: CASSLSVGSGGVRYEQYF
cdr3_nt: TGTGCCAGCAGCCTGTCCGTAGGGAGCGGGGGGGTCCGCTACGAGCAGTACTTC

clone_size: -
v_call: TRBV3-1/TRBV3-2
d_call: -
j_call: TRBJ2-5
cdr3_aa: CASSLQRGSTQYF
cdr3_nt: TGTGCCAGCAGCCTACAAAGGGGGTCAACCCAGTACTTC

clone_size: -
v_call: TRBV2
d_call: -
j_call: TRBJ2-7
cdr3_aa: CASTLSTGGSYEQYF
cdr3_nt: TGTGCCAGCACCTTATCGACAGGAGGCTCCTACGAGCAGTACTTC

clone_size: -
v_call: TRBV18
d_call: -
j_call: TRBJ2-3
cdr3_aa: CASVLVITDTQYF
cdr3_nt: TGTGCCAGCGTACTAGTAATCACAGATACGCAGTATTTT

clone_size: -
v_call: TRBV10-2
d_call: -
j_call: TRBJ1-1
cdr3_aa: CASSQQGYNTEAFF
cdr3_nt: TGCGCCAGCAGTCAACAGGGATACAACACTGAAGCTTTCTTT

clone_size: -
v_call: TRBV7-8
d_call: -
j_call: TRBJ1-1
cdr3_aa: CASSLGSGWNTEAFF
cdr3_nt: TGTGCCAGCAGCTTAGGTTCAGGATGGAACACTGAAGCTTTCTTT

clone_size: -
v_call: TRBV6-1
d_call: -
j_call: TRBJ1-1
cdr3_aa: CASSELGIGDTEAFF
cdr3_nt: TGTGCCAGCAGTGAATTGGGGATAGGCGACACTGAAGCTTTCTTT

clone_size: -
v_call: TRBV6-5
d_call: -
j_call: TRBJ1-2
cdr3_aa: CASRRGGGPLGYTF
cdr3_nt: TGTGCCAGCAGGCGGGGAGGGGGTCCTCTTGGCTACACCTTC

clone_size: -
v_call: TRBV18
d_call: -
j_call: TRBJ2-5
cdr3_aa: CASSPFDGRQETQYF
cdr3_nt: TGTGCCAGCTCACCTTTTGACGGCCGCCAAGAGACCCAGTACTTC

clone_size: -
v_call: TRBV3-1/TRBV3-2
d_call: TRBD2
j_call: TRBJ2-1
cdr3_aa: CASSQDLAGLAGVPNEQFF
cdr3_nt: TGTGCCAGCAGCCAAGATCTCGCGGGACTAGCGGGAGTACCCAATGAGCAGTTCTTC

clone_size: -
v_call: TRBV6-5
d_call: TRBD1
j_call: TRBJ2-7
cdr3_aa: CASSTSGTGVYEQYF
cdr3_nt: TGTGCCAGCAGTACCTCCGGGACAGGGGTTTACGAGCAGTACTTC

clone_size: -
v_call: TRBV2
d_call: -
j_call: TRBJ1-1
cdr3_aa: CASSQNTEAFF
cdr3_nt: TGTGCCAGCAGTCAGAACACTGAAGCTTTCTTT

clone_size: -
v_call: TRBV5-4
d_call: -
j_call: TRBJ2-5
cdr3_aa: CASSKPQGETQYF
cdr3_nt: TGTGCCAGCAGCAAACCCCAAGGGGAGACCCAGTACTTC

clone_size: -
v_call: TRBV3-1/TRBV3-2
d_call: TRBD2
j_call: TRBJ2-3
cdr3_aa: CASSQYGGGGTDTQYF
cdr3_nt: TGTGCCAGCAGCCAATACGGCGGGGGGGGCACAGATACGCAGTATTTT

clone_size: -
v_call: TRBV7-9
d_call: -
j_call: TRBJ1-1
cdr3_aa: CASSPQGNTEAFF
cdr3_nt: TGTGCCAGCAGCCCACAGGGGAACACTGAAGCTTTCTTT

clone_size: -
v_call: TRBV5-1
d_call: -
j_call: TRBJ1-2
cdr3_aa: CASSSRGSGYGYTF
cdr3_nt: TGCGCCAGCAGCTCCAGGGGCTCCGGCTATGGCTACACCTTC

clone_size: -
v_call: TRBV18
d_call: -
j_call: TRBJ1-2
cdr3_aa: CASSPPSVGGLYGYTF
cdr3_nt: TGTGCCAGCTCACCACCGAGCGTGGGGGGGCTTTATGGCTACACCTTC

clone_size: -
v_call: TRBV5-1
d_call: TRBD1
j_call: TRBJ1-1
cdr3_aa: CASSFTQGLNTEAFF
cdr3_nt: TGCGCCAGCAGCTTCACACAGGGGCTGAACACTGAAGCTTTCTTT

clone_size: -
v_call: TRBV19
d_call: -
j_call: TRBJ1-1
cdr3_aa: CASSVRKGEAFF
cdr3_nt: TGTGCCAGTAGCGTGCGTAAGGGTGAAGCTTTCTTT

clone_size: -
v_call: TRBV24-1
d_call: -
j_call: TRBJ2-3
cdr3_aa: CATSDLGGGEETDTQYF
cdr3_nt: TGTGCCACCAGTGATTTGGGCGGGGGCGAGGAAACAGATACGCAGTATTTT

clone_size: -
v_call: TRBV6-2/TRBV6-3
d_call: TRBD2
j_call: TRBJ2-1
cdr3_aa: CASSSRIGGGSYNEQFF
cdr3_nt: TGTGCCAGCAGTTCCCGAATCGGGGGGGGCTCCTACAATGAGCAGTTCTTC

clone_size: -
v_call: TRBV5-6
d_call: -
j_call: TRBJ2-5
cdr3_aa: CASSLAAAETQYF
cdr3_nt: TGTGCCAGCAGCTTGGCAGCGGCGGAGACCCAGTACTTC

clone_size: -
v_call: TRBV6-5
d_call: -
j_call: TRBJ1-1
cdr3_aa: CASYRDQTPRAEAFF
cdr3_nt: TGTGCCAGCTATAGGGACCAAACCCCCAGGGCTGAAGCTTTCTTT

clone_size: -
v_call: TRBV19
d_call: -
j_call: TRBJ1-6
cdr3_aa: CASKAGTVTNSPLHF
cdr3_nt: TGTGCCAGTAAGGCCGGAACAGTCACTAATTCACCCCTCCACTTT

clone_size: -
v_call: TRBV5-1
d_call: -
j_call: TRBJ2-1
cdr3_aa: CASSLVQGNRDEQFF
cdr3_nt: TGCGCCAGCAGCTTGGTGCAGGGGAATCGAGATGAGCAGTTCTTC

clone_size: -
v_call: TRBV5-6
d_call: -
j_call: TRBJ2-7
cdr3_aa: CASSSQGSEQYF
cdr3_nt: TGTGCCAGCAGCAGTCAGGGCAGCGAGCAGTACTTC

clone_size: -
v_call: TRBV18
d_call: -
j_call: TRBJ1-2
cdr3_aa: CASSPGPYYGYTF
cdr3_nt: TGTGCCAGCTCACCCGGACCGTACTATGGCTACACCTTC

clone_size: -
v_call: TRBV5-1
d_call: -
j_call: TRBJ2-4
cdr3_aa: CASSSRQSHLAKNIQYF
cdr3_nt: TGCGCCAGCAGCTCCAGACAGAGTCATCTAGCCAAAAACATTCAGTACTTC